This TCR beta chain was identified in a study of cytomegalovirus exposure and HLA in healthy donors. Study overall: Approximately 190 million T cells yielded over 90 million unique TCR beta sequences in earlier analysis. Study-wide results and limits: A few CMV-associated chains were confirmed in vitro to be specific for CMV antigens. The study recorded 160 or so TCR beta chains that were cytomegalovirus-associated. CMV serostatus stood as the only immune exposure information on hand.

About this clone itself: Its antigen is not known.

Primers included in the PCR were 60 Vbeta and 13 Jbeta primers. The table came from immunoSEQ multiplex PCR; TCRdb's copy has only in-frame clones and leaves some out. The sample lists roughly 100,000 clones, around two thirds occurring once. Trimming removed 0 bases from V and 4 bases from J, with 10 bases in between. The germline V gene has CDR1 LGHNA and CDR2 YNFKEQ. This CDR3 comprises 15 residues. The material sequenced was PBMCs. The source of this sequence is a man between 25 and 39 years old in good health and CMV-seropositive. This chain connects TRBV4-2 to TRBJ1-5, with TRBD1 as a possible D gene (6 bases). The CDR3 region is CASSQDGQGNQPQHF. As DNA, the CDR3 is TGTGCCAGCAGCCAAGATGGGCAGGGGAATCAGCCCCAGCATTTT.